The sequence of this T cell receptor (beta chain) was determined in a study of CD8 T cells in ankylosing spondylitis. It was by quantitative 5'-RACE with molecular barcodes that TCR beta libraries were made. TCRdb used MiXCR to reprocess the 5' RACE reads, holding one entry per CDR3 protein. The table has around 91,000 distinct CDR3 sequences, roughly 8.8% seen once. Findings and limits, study-wide: Earlier reports found some motif variants in synovial fluid and blood in reactive arthritis. From matched ankylosing spondylitis synovial fluid, disease-linked clones were reportedly recovered at significantly enriched levels. Made up of eight highly homologous variants, a TCR beta motif appeared characteristic of ankylosing spondylitis blood. Disease-linked clones were CD8+ and relatively rare in peripheral blood.

In the case of this clonotype: Its specificity is unknown.

Sequenced input: blood, either unsorted or a sorted T cell fraction (not recorded which). This sequence was found in a male donor with ankylosing spondylitis.

The CDR3, as DNA: TGCAGTGCCCGTCGGGCAGGGCCTAATTCACCCCTCCACTTT. Translated: CSARRAGPNSPLHF. J is TRBJ1-6 and V is TRBV20-1, with D tentatively TRBD1 (5 bases). Germline CDR1 reads DFQATT; CDR2 reads SNEGSKA (reference sequence). Trimming pared 6 bases from V and 6 bases from J, leaving 15 bases between. This CDR3 is built from 14 residues.